Below, one TCR beta chain is given with its context. This receptor's antigen is unknown. No base quality values were provided; no much bigger clone lies one nucleotide off. The CDR3 covers 15 residues, taking in both the cysteine and the phenylalanine. The kept DNA is CDR3 alone, 45 bases in frame from the first base. CDR1 is given as SGHNT and CDR2 as YYREEE, both from the germline V gene (reference sequence). The V end loses 2 bases and the J end loses 4 bases, and a stretch of 10 bases separates them. The entry originates in a study of T cells in Graves' hyperthyroidism and ophthalmopathy (dated by TCRdb to about 2019). In terms of the full investigation: Peripheral blood was sampled at the time of initial diagnosis, prior to any treatment. To identify TCR V-J signatures that set the groups apart, the researchers used a discovery cohort of approximately 98 patients, made up of around 40 with Graves' ophthalmopathy and 57 with stable Graves' hyperthyroidism. Prospective prediction of ophthalmopathy was tested in an independent validation cohort of some 20 hyperthyroidism patients and 17 patients who later progressed to ophthalmopathy. The approximately 90 discovery patients were divided at random into training and test sets in a 7:3 ratio. In about six Graves' hyperthyroidism patients, the study also compared T-cell repertoires from thyroid tissue with T-cell repertoires from blood. After blood sampling, hyperthyroidism patients were treated with methimazole at a starting dose of 30 mg daily, and ophthalmopathy patients were treated with high-dose intravenous methylprednisolone. The paper describes TCR Vbeta CDR3 sequencing of roughly 130 peripheral blood samples, made up of roughly 40 ophthalmopathy patients, approximately 76 hyperthyroidism patients and around 17 progressor patients. The paper as a whole reports these results and caveats: No statistical method was used to set the sample size in advance, and investigators knew the group allocation. During validation, the model predicted progression to ophthalmopathy a median of approximately six months ahead of onset, with almost 71% sensitivity and 72.22% specificity. Ophthalmopathy was separated from stable hyperthyroidism by a 13 V-J signature model, with around 88% sensitivity and about 84% specificity obtained in cross-validation and 80%/75% obtained in testing. Most expanded thyroid clonotypes (frequency above 0.001) were also detected in blood, a finding suggesting that blood repertoires may reflect thyroid immune responses.

In the ophthalmopathy patients, disease was moderately to severely active, with a Clinical Activity Score of 3 or more, a NOSPECS grade of 4 or more, and a duration of less than 3 months. Any patient with an uncontrolled infection, another autoimmune disease, pregnancy or lactation was excluded. Diagnoses were based on clinical symptoms, serum thyroxine and TRAb, thyroid ultrasound and orbital computed tomography. PBMCs were separated from around 9.1 ml of fresh peripheral blood using Ficoll-Paque density gradient centrifugation. Total RNA was extracted using Trizol reagent, and RNA quality was assessed on an Agilent 2100 Bioanalyzer. The TCR beta CDR3 regions were amplified from the RNA transcripts. A first-round RT-PCR of the TCR CDR3 used the HTBI primer set with the Qiagen OneStep RT-PCR kit. Libraries were constructed in a second round of multiplex PCR, after which size selection and purification were carried out. The libraries were sequenced on an Illumina HiSeq2000 using paired-end 100 bp reads. The authors processed their data as follows. SOAPnuke was used to process the raw data, removing reads that contained adapters or uncalled bases, had a mean Phred below 15, or lacked an exact match to the constant primer or identifier. High-quality paired reads were merged with COPE v1.2.5, and unique nucleotide sequences were defined as clonotypes. Clonotypes were aligned to IMGT TRBV, TRBD and TRBJ reference segments using MiTCR v1.1. Analysis was restricted to V-J combinations with a frequency above 0.0001, which covered 99.2% of repertoires. A TCS score was defined as the ratio between F50 (clonal expansion) and ExV (chaos), using BLOSUM62-based TCRdist between CDR3 peptides within each V-J. Welch's t-statistics and random forest reduced fewer than 550 V-J features to 13, which were used in a naive Bayes classifier (R e1071). Using fastp at Q25 and MiXCR, TCRdb reprocessed the public reads and kept productive beta chains. Rows merge per CDR3 protein into single entries with the most common DNA and genes. The V and J calls and clone size are TCRdb's, not the authors'. Here the sample has approximately 380,000 distinct CDR3 sequences; around a sixth occur a single time. 40% of the sample lies in the top ten.

The sequencing input was blood. This TCR was recovered from a man between 18 and 35 years old with Graves' ophthalmopathy. The V gene is TRBV5-4 and the J gene is TRBJ2-6; the D region is possibly TRBD1 or TRBD2, each matching across 6 bases. Here the CDR3 is given as CASSLGGQGANVLTF. The nucleotide sequence is given as TGTGCCAGCAGCTTAGGGGGGCAAGGGGCCAACGTCCTGACTTTC. Outside the CDR3, residues come from the reference TRBV5-4 and TRBJ2-6 proteins, so the full variable domain is: ETGVTQSPTHLIKTRGQQVTLRCSSQSGHNTVSWYQQALGQGPQFIFQYYREEENGRGNFPPRFSGLQFPNYSSELNVNALELDDSALYLCASSLGGQGANVLTFGAGSRLTVL.